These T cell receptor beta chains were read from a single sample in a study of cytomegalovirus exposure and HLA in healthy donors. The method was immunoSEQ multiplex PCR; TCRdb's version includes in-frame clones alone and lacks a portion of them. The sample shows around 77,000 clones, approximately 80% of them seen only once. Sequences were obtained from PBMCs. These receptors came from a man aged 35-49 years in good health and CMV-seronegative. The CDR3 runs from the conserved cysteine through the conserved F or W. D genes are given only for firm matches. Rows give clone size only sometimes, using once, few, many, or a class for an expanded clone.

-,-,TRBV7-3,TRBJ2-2,CASSLEGWGNTGELFF,TGTGCCAGCAGCTTAGAGGGCTGGGGGAACACCGGGGAGCTGTTTTTT
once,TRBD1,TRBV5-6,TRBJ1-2,CASSYQGQGGYGYTF,TGTGCCAGCAGCTATCAAGGACAGGGAGGCTATGGCTACACCTTC
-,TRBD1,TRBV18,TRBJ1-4,CASSPATGGSEKLFF,TGTGCCAGCTCACCAGCGACAGGGGGGAGTGAAAAACTGTTTTTT
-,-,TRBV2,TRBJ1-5,CASSDRQLNQPQHF,TGTGCCAGCAGTGACCGACAGCTCAATCAGCCCCAGCATTTT
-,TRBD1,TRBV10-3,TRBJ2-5,CAISPSGTEVWTQYF,TGTGCCATCAGCCCTTCCGGGACAGAGGTATGGACCCAGTACTTC
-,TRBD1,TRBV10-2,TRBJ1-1,CASSRPGTGGKNTEAFF,TGCGCCAGCAGTCGCCCCGGGACAGGGGGCAAGAACACTGAAGCTTTCTTT
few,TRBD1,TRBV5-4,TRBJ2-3,CASTRTGQTDTQYF,TGTGCCAGCACCCGGACAGGGCAGACAGATACGCAGTATTTT
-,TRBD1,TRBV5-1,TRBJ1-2,CASSPRQGNYGYTF,TGCGCCAGCAGCCCGAGACAGGGTAACTATGGCTACACCTTC
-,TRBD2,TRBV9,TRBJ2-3,CASSVGGGGAGSTQYF,TGTGCCAGCAGCGTGGGAGGCGGGGGGGCGGGTAGTACGCAGTATTTT
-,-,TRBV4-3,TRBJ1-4,CASSPLRGEKLFF,TGCGCCAGCAGCCCCCTTAGGGGCGAAAAACTGTTTTTT
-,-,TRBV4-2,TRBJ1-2,CASSQDLGHSSNYGYTF,TGTGCCAGCAGCCAAGATCTGGGACACAGCTCAAACTATGGCTACACCTTC
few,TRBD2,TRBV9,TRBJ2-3,CASSVGLAGITQYF,TGTGCCAGCAGCGTAGGGCTAGCGGGGATTACGCAGTATTTT
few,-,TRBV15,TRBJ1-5,CATSDEKDSFNQPQHF,TGTGCCACCAGCGACGAAAAGGACAGCTTCAATCAGCCCCAGCATTTT
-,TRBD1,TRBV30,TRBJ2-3,CAWSVLGQATDTQYF,TGTGCCTGGAGTGTACTCGGACAGGCCACAGATACGCAGTATTTT
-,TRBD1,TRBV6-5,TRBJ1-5,CASRRQGGSNQPQHF,TGTGCCAGCAGGCGACAGGGGGGGAGCAATCAGCCCCAGCATTTT
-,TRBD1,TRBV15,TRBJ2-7,CATSRDRGTGSSEQYF,TGTGCCACCAGCAGAGATCGAGGGACAGGGTCTAGCGAGCAGTACTTC